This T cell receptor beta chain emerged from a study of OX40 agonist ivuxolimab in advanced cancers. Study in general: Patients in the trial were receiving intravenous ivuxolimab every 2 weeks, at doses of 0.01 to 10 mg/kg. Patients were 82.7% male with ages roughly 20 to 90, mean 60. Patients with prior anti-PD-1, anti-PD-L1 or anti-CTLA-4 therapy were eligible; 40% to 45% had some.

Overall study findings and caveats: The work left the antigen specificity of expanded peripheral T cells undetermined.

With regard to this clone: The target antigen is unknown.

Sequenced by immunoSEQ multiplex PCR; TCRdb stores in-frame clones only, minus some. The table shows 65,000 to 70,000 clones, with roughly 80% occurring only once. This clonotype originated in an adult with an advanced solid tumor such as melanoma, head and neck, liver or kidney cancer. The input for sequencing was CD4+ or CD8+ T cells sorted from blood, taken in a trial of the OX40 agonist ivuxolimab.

The CDR3: CASRNGGSSTDTQYF. CDR3 nucleotide sequence: TGTGCCAGCAGAAACGGAGGATCTAGCACAGATACGCAGTATTTT. The chain recombines TRBV28 with TRBJ2-3; tentatively, D is TRBD2 (5 bases). Trimming took 6 bases from V and 0 from J, leaving 13 bases between them. This CDR3 region has 15 residues. From germline, CDR1 is MDHEN and CDR2 SYDVKM.